This passage covers 5 T cell receptor beta chains from one sample sequenced in a study of cytomegalovirus exposure and HLA in healthy donors. Generated by immunoSEQ multiplex PCR, the TCRdb table keeps only in-frame clones and is missing some. Seen here are tens of thousands of clones, 90% to 95% observed once, and the top ten hold 0.6% to 0.7%. Source material: PBMCs. The receptors stem from a woman under 30 in good health and CMV-seronegative.

The rearrangement links TRBV5-8 to TRBJ2-3; 7 nucleotides match TRBD1. The V and J ends lost 3 bases and 3 bases, in that order; junction bases with no gene match: 10. The CDR3 totals 16 residues. Germline V CDR1 and CDR2: SGHTS, YDEGEE. CDR3 coding DNA: TGTGCCAGCAGCTCCGGCGACAGGGTGAGAACAGATACGCAGTATTTT. Protein sequence: CASSSGDRVRTDTQYF.

The genes are TRBV9 and TRBJ2-7; a possible D gene is TRBD1 (5 bases). Germline CDR1 reads SGDLS; CDR2 reads YYNGEE. Trimming pared 4 bases from V and 1 base from J, leaving 12 bases between. The CDR3 sequence is 14 residues long. CDR3 loop: CASSSRQRSYEQYF. CDR3 bases: TGTGCCAGCAGCTCCCGACAGAGATCCTACGAGCAGTACTTC.

The chain has TRBV27 and TRBJ1-1; D not certain. There are 14 residues in the CDR3. Germline V gene data show CDR1 as MNHEY and CDR2 as SMNVEV (reference sequence). V lost 3 bases, J lost 1 base, and 9 bases lay in between. CDR3 residues: CASSLGTRNTEAFF. The DNA of the CDR3 is TGTGCCAGCAGTTTGGGTACTAGGAACACTGAAGCTTTCTTT.

This chain links TRBV5-4 with TRBJ2-1, with 8 bases lining up with TRBD2. The V and J ends lost 4 bases and 4 bases, in that order; junction bases with no gene match: 13. CDR1 and CDR2 (germline): SGHNT, YYREEE (reference sequence). The CDR3 consists of 17 residues. CDR3 protein: CASSHGGGIPPYNEQFF. The DNA of the CDR3 is TGTGCCAGCAGCCACGGGGGGGGGATACCCCCATACAATGAGCAGTTCTTC. The entire variable domain, with the rest obtained from reference TRBV5-4 and TRBJ2-1, is as follows: ETGVTQSPTHLIKTRGQQVTLRCSSQSGHNTVSWYQQALGQGPQFIFQYYREEENGRGNFPPRFSGLQFPNYSSELNVNALELDDSALYLCASSHGGGIPPYNEQFFGPGTRLTVL.

V gene TRBV28 combines with J gene TRBJ2-7; TRBD2 might be the D (6 bases). The CDR3 has 15 amino acids. Trimming took off 7 bases at V and 0 bases at J, with 16 bases between the two ends. CDR1 is MDHEN and CDR2 is SYDVKM in the germline V gene. CDR3 sequence reads: CASTSGTSSSYEQYF. CDR3 coding DNA: TGTGCCAGCACCTCTGGGACTTCCAGCTCCTACGAGCAGTACTTC. Using reference TRBV28 and TRBJ2-7 for the parts outside the CDR3, the full variable domain is DVKVTQSSRYLVKRTGEKVFLECVQDMDHENMFWYRQDPGLGLRLIYFSYDVKMKEKGDIPEGYSVSREKKERFSLILESASTNQTSMYLCASTSGTSSSYEQYFGPGTRLTVT.